The present T cell receptor beta chain was sequenced within a study of cytomegalovirus exposure and HLA in healthy donors. Study information: Of around 400 genotyped donors, more than 65% grouped in the Caucasian-associated ancestry cluster.

Amplification used 60 Vbeta primers and 13 Jbeta primers. Using immunoSEQ multiplex PCR, the repertoire was profiled, and TCRdb retains in-frame clones only, with some absent. This sample has some 160,000 clones; 78% occur once, and the top ten carry about 1.5%. The TCR comes from a male donor in good health and CMV-seronegative. The specimen sequenced was PBMCs.

The CDR3 loop reads CASSIGISGNTIYF. In DNA, the CDR3 is TGTGCCAGTAGTATAGGTATCTCTGGAAACACCATATATTTT. This chain links TRBV19 with TRBJ1-3, with D unresolved. CDR3 length equals 14 residues. Germline CDR1 is LNHDA and CDR2 is SQIVND (reference sequence). The V end lost 1 base, the J end lost 0 bases, and 4 bases lay between the germline ends.